This record concerns one T cell receptor beta chain sequence. In the original workflow: Amplifying reference gene primers gave estimates of nucleated cell counts. Libraries were prepared by immunoSEQ multiplex PCR; TCRdb keeps only in-frame clonotypes and omits some of them. The DNA was the basis for D and trimming; V, J and clone size are from that table. The sample has more than 200,000 clones, approximately 81% seen once; the top ten hold roughly a tenth. This entry comes from a study of blood T cell repertoires in COVID-19. At the level of the study: COVID-19 samples, acute and convalescent, were from the United States, Italy and Spain. T cells, B-cell-depleted T cells, or PBMCs provided the cDNA or gDNA that served as material.

This CDR3 contains 15 residues. With 2 bases removed from V and 6 bases from J, the gap between germline ends came to 13 bases. CDR1 and CDR2 from the germline V gene are LGHNA and YSLEER. The sample comprised peripheral blood. The origin of this receptor is an elderly woman with acute or convalescent COVID-19. This sequence joins TRBV4-3 and TRBJ1-4, with D possibly being TRBD1 (6 bases). The CDR3 sequence: CASSQLGGSDEKLFF. CDR3 coding DNA: TGCGCCAGCAGCCAACTAGGGGGAAGTGATGAAAAACTGTTTTTT.